This T cell receptor beta chain was recorded in a study of monozygotic twins with inflammatory bowel disease. Study-level results: Discrimination among different T cell subtypes was not achievable. For IBD patients, clonotypes shared with others were fewer than for healthy twins, especially with disease activity.

On this clonotype itself: Its antigen remains unidentified.

UMIs that had a 6-nucleotide sample barcode were put in using template switching. TCRdb re-called the 5' RACE reads; every CDR3 protein appears as one record, without DNA. In all, the sample yields more than 300,000 distinct CDR3 sequences. This CDR3 region has 17 residues. Sequences were obtained from blood. This sequence was found in a human donor with ulcerative colitis or Crohn's disease, or a healthy co-twin of an affected twin (not recorded which). The chain employs TRBV12-3 or TRBV12-4 and TRBJ2-4. CDR3 loop: CASSLALGDLGKNIQYF.